One and the same sample provided the 25 T cell receptor beta chains below, sequenced in a study of blood T cell repertoires in COVID-19 (dated by TCRdb to the early 2020s). The library was built by means of the immunoSEQ multiplex PCR assay. What TCRdb holds here is the immuneACCESS table cut down to in-frame rearrangements. Part of the clones is not present; checked against another copy, under half of the missing clones reflect an unresolved V gene, and the others are unexplained. In this sample the table shows some 100,000 clones, about 86% of which occur a single time. The top ten clonotypes cover roughly 2.5% of the sample. The sample consisted of PBMCs or T cells enriched from blood (not recorded which). The receptors derive from a woman between 50 and 59 years old who had recovered from COVID-19.

The chain is built from TRBV5-5 and TRBJ1-5; 7 nucleotides match TRBD1. V trimming: 4 bases; J trimming: 7 bases; junction bases outside the gene matches: 11. The CDR3 has 15 amino acids. Germline CDR1 is SGHKS and CDR2 is YYEKEE (reference sequence). CDR3 protein: CASSTEGGAGQPQHF. The CDR3 nucleotides are TGTGCCAGCAGCACCGAAGGGGGCGCGGGGCAGCCCCAGCATTTT.

Here the CDR3 reads CASSYDRGGNQPQHF. Written as DNA, the CDR3 is TGTGCCAGCAGTTACGACAGGGGTGGCAATCAGCCCCAGCATTTT. The chain has TRBV6-5 and TRBJ1-5; 8 bases map to TRBD1. With V trimmed by 2 bases and J by 2 bases, 2 bases remained unmatched. CDR3 length equals 15 residues. Germline V CDR1 and CDR2: MNHEY, SVGAGI.

The rearrangement uses TRBV11-2 and TRBJ1-2, with TRBD1 matching 8 bases. CDR1 is SGHAT and CDR2 is FQNNGV in the germline V gene. After removal of 8 bases from V and 4 bases from J, the junction contained 6 bases not matched to a gene. The CDR3 has 13 amino acids. The CDR3 DNA follows: TGTGCCAGCGGACGGACAGGGATCTATGGCTACACCTTC. As protein: CASGRTGIYGYTF.

This sequence joins TRBV6-5 and TRBJ1-1; D gene ambiguous. Germline V gene sequence: CDR1 MNHEY, CDR2 SVGAGI. V lost 6 bases, J lost 8 bases, and 16 bases lay in between. The length of the CDR3 is 13 residues. CDR3 nucleotides: TGTGCCAGCAGAACGGGAATCGGCTGGGAAGCTTTCTTT. As protein: CASRTGIGWEAFF.

This clone was counted many times. The chain recombines TRBV7-9 with TRBJ2-1; 8 nucleotides match TRBD2. V was clipped by 4 bases and J by 2 bases; unmatched bases: 10. Per the germline V gene, CDR1 is SEHNR and CDR2 is FQNEAQ (reference sequence). This CDR3 is built from 17 residues. The CDR3 region has the DNA TGTGCCAGCAGCTCCAAGATAGCGGGATACGCCTACAATGAGCAGTTCTTC. Its translation is CASSSKIAGYAYNEQFF.

This clone occurred a few times. The chain carries TRBV15 and TRBJ1-4, with a tentative D call TRBD1 (6 bases). This CDR3 contains 16 residues. Between the trimmed V and J ends, which lost 1 base and 8 bases, there was a span of 17 bases. CDR1 and CDR2 from the germline V gene are LNHNV and YYDKDF (reference sequence). This chain's CDR3 is CATSRGEYRVVEKLFF. The CDR3 bases are TGTGCCACCAGCAGAGGAGAGTACAGGGTAGTGGAAAAACTGTTTTTT.

This chain uses TRBV30 with TRBJ1-2; D not certain. Trimming removed 3 bases from V and 2 bases from J, with 4 bases in between. This CDR3 is 11 amino acids long. The germline CDR1 and CDR2 sequences are GTSNPN and SVGIG (reference sequence). This CDR3 reads CAWRSNYGYTF. CDR3 sequence (DNA): TGTGCCTGGAGGAGCAACTATGGCTACACCTTC.

The V call is TRBV10-3, the J call TRBJ2-1, with a weak D call TRBD2 (5 bases). The V end was cut by 2 bases, the J end by 0 bases, with 5 bases between. Germline V CDR1 and CDR2: ENHRY, SYGVKD. CDR3 length: 14 amino acids. CDR3 nucleotides: TGTGCCATCAGTGAGCGGGGCTCCTACAATGAGCAGTTCTTC. This codes for CAISERGSYNEQFF.

The chain carries TRBV19 and TRBJ2-7; unclear D gene. CDR1 is LNHDA, CDR2 SQIVND, per germline (reference sequence). The CDR3 has 15 amino acids. V was trimmed by 5 bases and J by 0 bases, leaving 14 bases between them. CDR3 region: CASSSPSESSYEQYF. CDR3 sequence (DNA): TGTGCCAGTAGTTCGCCCTCGGAGAGCTCCTACGAGCAGTACTTC.

The CDR3 region is CASSPDSPMNTEAFF. DNA of the CDR3: TGCGCCAGCAGCCCTGACAGCCCAATGAACACTGAAGCTTTCTTT. This chain links TRBV5-1 with TRBJ1-1; D is possibly TRBD1 (5 bases). The CDR3 covers 15 residues. Trimming pared 4 bases from V and 0 bases from J, leaving 13 bases between. Per germline, CDR1 SGHRS and CDR2 YFSETQ.

J is TRBJ1-2 and V is TRBV18; a weak D match, TRBD1 (5 bases). CDR1 and CDR2 from the germline V gene are KGHSH and LQKENI. CDR3 length: 13 residues. Trimming pared 2 bases from V and 2 bases from J, leaving 6 bases between. The CDR3 region has the DNA TGTGCCAGCTCACCAAGGGGAAACTATGGCTACACCTTC. As protein: CASSPRGNYGYTF.

The chain links TRBV5-1 to TRBJ2-7, with TRBD2 matching 13 bases. Looked up from germline, CDR1 is SGHRS and CDR2 is YFSETQ. The CDR3 sequence is 16 residues long. V dropped 3 bases and J dropped 0; count of bases not matched to a gene: 3. This chain's CDR3 is CASSWGTSGISYEQYF. For the CDR3, the DNA is TGCGCCAGCAGCTGGGGGACTAGCGGGATCTCCTACGAGCAGTACTTC.

V and J are TRBV5-1 and TRBJ2-1, with D tentatively TRBD2 (5 bases). CDR3 length: 13 amino acids. The germline V gene encodes CDR1 SGHRS and CDR2 YFSETQ. Trimming shortened V by 7 bases and J by 3 bases, and 11 bases separated the two germline ends. The CDR3 coding sequence is TGCGCCAGCTCGACTAACCTCTACAATGAGCAGTTCTTC. It is translated as CASSTNLYNEQFF.

This CDR3 is CASSKMGQDPYEQYF. The CDR3 DNA reads TGTGCCAGCAGCAAAATGGGACAGGATCCTTACGAGCAGTACTTC. The V and J genes are TRBV21-1 and TRBJ2-7; the table's D call TRBD1 went unverified against the DNA. TRBV21-1 is listed as a pseudogene. The CDR3 has 15 amino acids.

The gene calls are TRBV13 and TRBJ2-1; a weak D match, TRBD1 (5 bases). The CDR3 runs to 12 residues. The V end was cut by 4 bases, the J end by 9 bases, with 10 bases between. The germline CDR1 and CDR2 sequences are PRHDT and FYEKMQ (reference sequence). The CDR3 is CASSSQESEQFF. The CDR3 region has the DNA TGTGCCAGCAGCTCACAGGAGTCTGAGCAGTTCTTC.

The CDR3 DNA reads as TGTGCCAGCAGTTCGAGGGGGGCGGGAGTGGTCTACGAGCAGTACTTC. Its protein product is CASSSRGAGVVYEQYF. This chain uses TRBV2 with TRBJ2-7; a possible D gene is TRBD2 (7 bases). CDR1 is SNHLY and CDR2 is FYNNEI in the germline V gene. The CDR3 runs to 16 residues. V was pared by 5 bases and J by 3 bases, with 20 bases between. The full variable domain, with the rest looked up from reference TRBV2 and TRBJ2-7, is EPEVTQTPSHQVTQMGQEVILRCVPISNHLYFYWYRQILGQKVEFLVSFYNNEISEKSEIFDDQFSVERPDGSNFTLKIRSTKLEDSAMYFCASSSRGAGVVYEQYFGPGTRLTVT.

V is TRBV5-1 and J is TRBJ1-3, with 8 nucleotides matching TRBD1. V lost 3 bases to trimming and J lost 4 bases; unmatched junction nucleotides: 12. This CDR3 is built from 17 residues. Germline CDR1 SGHRS, CDR2 YFSETQ. The DNA for the CDR3 is TGCGCCAGCAGCTCCCCAAACGACAGGGGTATCGGAAACACCATATATTTT. Amino acids: CASSSPNDRGIGNTIYF.

The V gene is TRBV15, the J gene TRBJ2-3; the match to TRBD2 covers 10 bases. With 2 bases clipped from V and 4 bases from J, the junction kept 6 bases outside the gene matches. Per the germline V gene, CDR1 is LNHNV and CDR2 is YYDKDF (reference sequence). The CDR3 length is 16 residues. The CDR3 region has the DNA TGTGCCACCAGCAGAAGCGGGAGGGCCTCGGCAGATACGCAGTATTTT. Encoded protein: CATSRSGRASADTQYF.

This clone was recorded once. The V gene is TRBV27, the J gene TRBJ2-5, with 7 bases fitting TRBD1. Germline CDR1 reads MNHEY; CDR2 reads SMNVEV (reference sequence). The junction had 13 bases not matched to a gene; V was cut back by 4 bases and J by 5 bases. The CDR3 runs to 16 residues. The CDR3 sequence is CASSSSRQGRGETQYF. CDR3 in DNA: TGTGCCAGCAGTTCATCCCGACAGGGTAGGGGGGAGACCCAGTACTTC.

The V and J genes are TRBV10-3 and TRBJ2-1; 8 positions agree with TRBD2. V gave up 5 bases and J gave up 8 bases; unmatched junction bases: 2. The CDR3 covers 12 residues. Germline CDR1 reads ENHRY; CDR2 reads SYGVKD. The CDR3 reads CAISYSGDEQFF. The CDR3 DNA sequence: TGTGCCATCAGTTATAGCGGGGATGAGCAGTTCTTC.

The V call is TRBV11-2, the J call TRBJ2-5, with TRBD1 identical over 10 bases. CDR1 and CDR2 from the germline V gene are SGHAT and FQNNGV. V gave up 1 base and J gave up 3 bases; unmatched junction bases: 5. The CDR3 spans 16 residues. The CDR3 region has the DNA TGTGCCAGCAGCTTAGGTCCCGGGACAGGGGAAGAGACCCAGTACTTC. This gives the protein CASSLGPGTGEETQYF.

The chain couples TRBV6-1 to TRBJ2-1; TRBD2 aligns across 8 bases. The CDR3 contains 19 residues. Germline V gene lookup returns CDR1 MNHNS and CDR2 SASEGT. Trimming cost V 2 bases and J 0 bases; bases outside gene matches: 12. In nucleotides, the CDR3 is TGTGCCAGCAGTGAATATCGCGGGGGGCATTATAGCTCCTACAATGAGCAGTTCTTC. Its protein product is CASSEYRGGHYSSYNEQFF.

The J gene is TRBJ1-1, the V gene TRBV6-1; TRBD1 aligns across 7 bases. Germline V CDR1 and CDR2: MNHNS, SASEGT. The junction had 5 bases not matched to a gene; V was cut back by 1 base and J by 6 bases. The length of the CDR3 is 14 residues. CDR3 coding DNA: TGTGCCAGCAGTGAAGGGAACAGGGGCGCTGAAGCTTTCTTT. Translated, it gives CASSEGNRGAEAFF.

V gene TRBV7-8 combines with J gene TRBJ1-1; D is uncertain. CDR1 is SGHVS, CDR2 FQNEAQ, per germline. The CDR3 runs 13 residues. V lost 5 bases and J 3 bases, leaving 10 bases between the germline ends. DNA for the CDR3: TGTGCCAGCAGCCCGATGGCCTACACTGAAGCTTTCTTT. Protein: CASSPMAYTEAFF.

The J gene is TRBJ2-7, the V gene TRBV28; D ambiguous. The ends were cut back, 1 base at V and 4 bases at J, with 8 bases in the middle. The CDR3 length is 13 residues. Germline V gene lookup returns CDR1 MDHEN and CDR2 SYDVKM. In nucleotides, the CDR3 is TGTGCCAGCAGTTTATCCCCGCTATACGAGCAGTACTTC. It codes for CASSLSPLYEQYF. The full variable domain, with the rest looked up from reference TRBV28 and TRBJ2-7, is DVKVTQSSRYLVKRTGEKVFLECVQDMDHENMFWYRQDPGLGLRLIYFSYDVKMKEKGDIPEGYSVSREKKERFSLILESASTNQTSMYLCASSLSPLYEQYFGPGTRLTVT.